This T cell receptor beta chain was identified in a study of blood T cell repertoires in COVID-19. Whole-study context: The study drew acute and convalescent COVID-19 samples from the United States, Italy and Spain. PBMCs, B-cell-depleted T cells, or T cells were the source of the cDNA or gDNA that made up the material.

The germline gives CDR1 MNHEY, CDR2 SVGAGI. Deletions cut 7 bases from V and 0 bases from J, with 11 bases between. This CDR3 region has 14 residues. Authors' data handling: Scientists estimated how many nucleated cells there were by amplifying reference gene primers. The table came from immunoSEQ multiplex PCR; TCRdb's copy has only in-frame clones and leaves some out. The V and J calls and the clone size are those of that table, but D and trimming were determined from the DNA. The sample has under 85,000 clones, about 82% seen once. The chain recombines TRBV6-5 with TRBJ2-3; unclear D gene. The receptor's source is a human donor in a cohort sampled during active COVID-19. The source material was peripheral blood. This CDR3 is CASTYRVSTDTQYF. The CDR3 coding sequence is TGTGCCAGCACCTACCGGGTCAGCACAGATACGCAGTATTTT.